This T cell receptor beta chain was recovered during a study of monozygotic twins with inflammatory bowel disease. As to this clonotype: Its specificity is unknown.

TCRdb derives one entry per CDR3 protein from the 5' RACE reads, leaving out DNA. The sample shows some 130,000 distinct CDR3 sequences, and around 1.2% sits with its ten largest clones. Germline V gene data show CDR1 as LNHNV and CDR2 as YYDKDF (reference sequence). This CDR3 region has 18 residues. One blood sample of around 2.5 ml was taken from each donor. Study-level findings and limits: Especially where disease activity was present, IBD patients had fewer clonotypes in common with others than healthy twins did. Those with IBD had lower TCRbeta diversity (inverse Simpson) than their healthy co-twins did.

Material: blood. The chain is built from TRBV15 and TRBJ1-5. This clonotype was sampled from a human donor with ulcerative colitis or Crohn's disease, or a healthy co-twin of an affected twin (not recorded which). The CDR3: CATSRDLGGTGGNQPQHF.